This T cell receptor (beta chain) was recorded in a study of T cells after yellow fever vaccination (dated by TCRdb to between 2018 and 2020). With respect to the entire study: Libraries from fractions with low cell numbers were prepared with the SMART-Seq v4 Ultra Low Input RNA kit. To follow T-cell clones before and after primary and booster YFV17D yellow fever vaccination, bulk TCR alpha and beta repertoires were sequenced over time. Two healthy male donors made up the cohort, one aged 18 to 30 years and the other aged 30 to 40 years. Blood was drawn at multiple timepoints before and after primary and secondary immunization, with bulk PBMC replicates and cell subsets isolated. Findings and caveats that apply to the study as a whole: Because abundant contaminating clonotypes from the bulk population could be contained in FACS-sorted repertoires, computational filtering was required. Only a couple of donors were included in the study, so the extent to which the findings can be generalized is limited. A small share of clonotypes occurred in both CD4 and CD8 compartments, likely arising from convergent recombination. The secondary T-cell response was weaker than the primary response but faster, peaking on day 5 instead of day 15. After the booster, most clones that had expanded after primary vaccination were detected again (over 95% of CD4 and 70% to 90% of CD8), suggesting broad maintenance of memory.

The treatment or condition label for this specimen denotes: live attenuated yellow fever vaccine strain. PBMCs were isolated from peripheral blood using a standard Ficoll-Paque protocol. Dynabeads CD4 and CD8 positive selection kits were used to isolate CD4 and CD8 T-cell fractions. TriZol was used to extract RNA from bulk PBMCs, CD4 and CD8 fractions, and dextramer-positive and dextramer-negative fractions. The CDR3 goes from the cysteine to the phenylalanine over 15 residues. Left in the record is the CDR3 DNA by itself, 45 bases read in frame from the first base. Between the V and J ends, shortened by 6 bases and 3 bases respectively, the junction contains 17 bases. Reading the germline V gene gives CDR1 KGHSH and CDR2 LQKENI. Sequencing relied on an Illumina NovaSeq 6000. TCR cDNA was synthesized by 5'RACE template switching, which introduced a universal primer site and unique molecular identifiers. Priming of cDNA synthesis was performed from both the TCR alpha and TCR beta constant segments. Two PCR steps were used to amplify libraries, with sample barcodes and sequencing adapters being added in the second step. Sequencing of libraries was done on Illumina HiSeq 2500 (2x100 bp) or NovaSeq (2x150 bp). Per the authors' processing: Demultiplexing of reads and collapsing into UMI consensus sequences were performed with MIGEC, and V(D)J alignment was carried out with MiXCR. Vaccine-responding clonotypes were identified with edgeR using replicate PBMC samples, with FDR below 0.01 and a log2 fold change above 5 up to day 15 being required. CD4 or CD8 identity was assigned to each bulk clonotype according to whether the clonotype was present at higher abundance in the sequenced CD4 repertoire or the sequenced CD8 repertoire. In TCRdb, the public reads were trimmed at Q25 with fastp and aligned with MiXCR, with productive beta chains retained. Each CDR3 protein appears once, grouped with its most common genes and DNA. For this entry, the V and J calls and clone size follow TCRdb and not the study's own pipeline. The sample table shows some 260,000 distinct CDR3 sequences, and about 5.2% are seen once. Together, the top ten hold approximately 3.5% of the sample.

A word on this clonotype: It lacks a known antigen. No per-base quality is available; no much larger clone lies one base away.

The chain uses TRBV18 and TRBJ1-2; the D gene lacks a confident call. Sequences were derived from CD4+ T cells sorted from PBMCs, sampled on the day of the yellow fever booster vaccination. This receptor was identified in a man between 18 and 29 years old who received the YFV17D yellow fever vaccine. The DNA sequence follows: TGTGCCAGCTCTCCCGGAAATCTGGGCTACTATGGCTACACCTTC. Its product reads: CASSPGNLGYYGYTF.